This TCR beta chain was recorded in a study of beta chain features in type 1 diabetes. What was sequenced were expressed TCRB transcripts, since all of the isolated RNA had been reverse transcribed. Assay: immunoSEQ multiplex PCR; the TCRdb copy retains only in-frame clones and omits some. The sample yields hundreds of thousands of clones, roughly an eighth seen once. Findings of the study overall: The study found moderately but significantly shorter TCRB CDR3s in all four CD4+ subsets of Type 1 diabetes patients.

A word on this clone: Its target is not known.

Germline V lookup: CDR1 SGDLS, CDR2 YYNGEE. This CDR3 spans 16 amino acids. J was trimmed by 2 bases and V by 0 bases; bases with no gene match: 4. The receptor comes from a man younger than 35 with type 1 diabetes. Input material: naive CD4+ T cells from blood. The chain is built from TRBV9 and TRBJ2-7, with 11 bases that match TRBD2. CDR3 amino acids: CASSVAGGLAAYEQYF. The CDR3 coding sequence is TGTGCCAGCAGCGTAGCGGGGGGACTAGCGGCCTACGAGCAGTACTTC.